One sample yielded the 14 T cell receptor beta chains listed below, sequenced in a study of T cells in Graves' hyperthyroidism and ophthalmopathy. The TCR beta CDR3 regions underwent amplification using RNA transcripts as the source. Carried out on the TCR CDR3, a first-round RT-PCR used the HTBI primer set. TCRdb itself ran the multiplex PCR reads through MiXCR, one entry per CDR3 protein. The sample yields some 490,000 distinct CDR3 sequences, 22% seen once. The sequenced sample was blood. These receptors came from a woman between 65 and 79 years old with Graves' ophthalmopathy.

This clonotype was counted between two and nine times. The chain combines TRBV7-2 with TRBJ2-2; 9 bases are shared with TRBD2. The CDR3 sequence is 16 residues long. With V trimmed by 3 bases and J by 8 bases, 10 bases remained unmatched. Per germline, CDR1 SGHTA and CDR2 FQGNSA. The CDR3 DNA follows: TGTGCCAGCAGCTTGGGTCTAGCGGGATTTGGAGGGGAGCTGTTTTTT. Translated: CASSLGLAGFGGELFF.

The rearrangement joins TRBV9 to TRBJ2-7, with D hard to call. Deletions cut 0 bases from V and 3 bases from J, with 10 bases between. CDR1 is SGDLS, CDR2 YYNGEE, per germline. The CDR3 runs 14 residues. CDR3 residues: CASSVDGQYYEQYF. The CDR3 nucleotides are TGTGCCAGCAGCGTAGATGGGCAATACTACGAGCAGTACTTC.

In this sample, this clonotype turned up a few times. V gene TRBV6-5 combines with J gene TRBJ2-7, with TRBD1 identical over 7 bases. The CDR3 has 15 amino acids. CDR1 is MNHEY and CDR2 is SVGAGI in the germline V gene. The trim removed 2 bases at V and 7 bases at J, leaving 11 bases unmatched. Here the CDR3 reads CASSYQTGLPWEQYF. CDR3 nucleotides: TGTGCCAGCAGTTACCAGACAGGGCTCCCTTGGGAGCAGTACTTC.

V is TRBV18 and J is TRBJ1-2; 9 bases are a match to TRBD1. Germline V CDR1 and CDR2: KGHSH, LQKENI. The J segment lost 2 bases and the V segment lost 8 bases, leaving 3 bases of the junction unmatched. The CDR3 is made up of 13 amino acids. CDR3 residues: CASGDRVNYGYTF. CDR3 DNA sequence: TGTGCCAGCGGGGACAGGGTAAACTATGGCTACACCTTC.

This clonotype was observed a handful of times. DNA for the CDR3: TGTGCCAGCAGCCGGCAGGGACAATCCACCTACGAGCAGTACTTC. Its protein is CASSRQGQSTYEQYF. This sequence joins TRBV7-3 and TRBJ2-7; D might be TRBD1 (6 bases). The CDR3 is made up of 15 amino acids. Germline V gene data show CDR1 as SGHTA and CDR2 as FQGTGA. Between the trimmed V and J ends, which lost 5 bases and 2 bases, there was a span of 16 bases.

The V call is TRBV7-6, the J call TRBJ1-1; possibly TRBD1 for D (6 bases). Germline V lookup: CDR1 SGHVS, CDR2 FNYEAQ. V lost 5 bases, J lost 4 bases, and 17 bases lay in between. The CDR3 has 15 residues. The CDR3 spells CASSMQGRSGTEAFF. The CDR3 nucleotides are TGTGCCAGCAGCATGCAGGGGAGGAGTGGCACTGAAGCTTTCTTT. Supplemented by reference TRBV7-6 and TRBJ1-1, the full variable domain reads GAGVSQSPRYKVTKRGQDVALRCDPISGHVSLYWYRQALGQGPEFLTYFNYEAQQDKSGLPNDRFSAERPEGSISTLTIQRTEQRDSAMYRCASSMQGRSGTEAFFGQGTRLTVV.

This clonotype has only a few counts. The V gene is TRBV27, the J gene TRBJ2-7; 8 nucleotides line up with TRBD1. With V trimmed by 7 bases and J by 7 bases, 6 bases remained unmatched. CDR1 MNHEY and CDR2 SMNVEV come from the germline V gene (reference sequence). The CDR3 contains 12 residues. CDR3 DNA sequence: TGTGCCAGCAAAACAGGGGGTGGGGAGCAGTACTTC. It yields the protein CASKTGGGEQYF.

This clonotype was observed a few times. The rearrangement links TRBV4-3 to TRBJ2-7; 9 bases agree with TRBD1. V was clipped by 3 bases and J by 5 bases; unmatched bases: 8. The CDR3 is 15 residues long. Germline V gene data show CDR1 as LGHNA and CDR2 as YSLEER. CDR3 in DNA: TGCGCCAGCAGCCAGCTATGGGGACAGGGTAACGAGCAGTACTTC. Protein: CASSQLWGQGNEQYF.

This clonotype occurred many times. The chain uses TRBV11-2 and TRBJ2-7, with D hard to call. Germline CDR1 is SGHAT and CDR2 is FQNNGV. Trimming took off 5 bases at V and 1 base at J, with 15 bases between the two ends. The CDR3 extends over 15 amino acids. CDR3 residues: CASSLMVGSSYEQYF. The CDR3 DNA reads as TGTGCCAGCAGCCTGATGGTTGGATCATCCTACGAGCAGTACTTC.

The table lists this clonotype with a few counts. The chain couples TRBV29-1 to TRBJ2-2, with 8 bases that match TRBD1. CDR1 SQVTM and CDR2 ANQGSEA come from the germline V gene. This CDR3 has 13 residues. V gave up 7 bases and J gave up 5 bases; unmatched junction bases: 6. CDR3 in amino acids: CSGGQGVTGELFF. DNA for the CDR3: TGCAGCGGTGGACAGGGCGTAACCGGGGAGCTGTTTTTT.

The chain is built from TRBV30 and TRBJ1-5; a weak D match, TRBD1 (5 bases). CDR3 length equals 13 residues. The ends were cut back, 0 bases at V and 7 bases at J, with 10 bases in the middle. Germline V gives CDR1 GTSNPN, CDR2 SVGIG (reference sequence). The CDR3 DNA sequence: TGTGCCTGGAGTGTAGGCAGGGACCAGCCCCAGCATTTT. This sequence encodes CAWSVGRDQPQHF.

The table lists this clonotype with a few counts. The chain employs TRBV14 and TRBJ2-3, with 7 bases identical to TRBD2. This CDR3 is 15 amino acids long. Germline values: CDR1 SGHDN, CDR2 FVKESK. V shed 4 bases, J shed 2 bases, and the junction held 6 bases outside the gene matches. The CDR3 loop is CASSLVAGYTDTQYF. Written as DNA, the CDR3 is TGTGCCAGCAGCCTCGTAGCGGGTTACACAGATACGCAGTATTTT.

This clonotype came up a few times. The rearrangement links TRBV12-3 or TRBV12-4 to TRBJ1-1, with D uncertain. The length of the CDR3 is 12 residues. V lost 6 bases to trimming and J lost 6 bases, with 11 bases between them. CDR3 in amino acids: CASRDRTSEAFF. CDR3 sequence (DNA): TGTGCCAGCAGAGATCGGACCTCTGAAGCTTTCTTT.

V is TRBV12-3 or TRBV12-4 and J is TRBJ1-4; 7 nucleotides align to TRBD1. With 2 bases clipped from V and 7 bases from J, the junction kept 16 bases outside the gene matches. The CDR3 is made up of 18 amino acids. The CDR3 here is CASSLRAGGAYGPEKLFF. The CDR3 coding sequence is TGTGCCAGCAGTTTAAGGGCAGGGGGAGCGTATGGTCCTGAAAAACTGTTTTTT.